A selection of T cell receptor beta chains follows, all from one sample in a study of blood T cell repertoires in COVID-19. Clones were read by immunoSEQ multiplex PCR, and TCRdb kept only the in-frame ones, dropping some. This table has some 220,000 clones, almost 85% appearing once. The material sequenced was peripheral blood. Every receptor here comes from a woman in her seventies with COVID-19, enrolled during active disease. Each CDR3 is given with its conserved first and last residue. D genes are given only for firm matches. The size of a clone is reported for some rows only, either as once, few or many, or as a class for expanded clones.

clone_size	d_call	v_call	j_call	cdr3_nt	cdr3_aa
.	.	TRBV6-5	TRBJ2-1	TGTGCCAGCGCTAACGGAGGGCACAATGAGCAGTTCTTC	CASANGGHNEQFF
.	.	TRBV5-1	TRBJ2-3	TGCGCCAGCAGCTCCGGGTCCACAGATACGCAGTATTTT	CASSSGSTDTQYF
.	.	TRBV30	TRBJ1-2	TGTGCCTGGAGTGTAGGGGCGCGGACAGATAACTATGGCTACACCTTC	CAWSVGARTDNYGYTF
few	.	TRBV27	TRBJ1-4	TGTGCCAGCAGCTCCTTGGGGGGAACTAATGAAAAACTGTTTTTT	CASSSLGGTNEKLFF
once	.	TRBV7-6	TRBJ1-5	TGTGCCAGCAGCTTAAGGGGAGGGAACAATCAGCCCCAGCATTTT	CASSLRGGNNQPQHF
.	TRBD1	TRBV7-2	TRBJ2-5	TGTGCCAGCAGCTTTCTCGGACAGGGGCTGGAGACCCAGTACTTC	CASSFLGQGLETQYF
.	.	TRBV9	TRBJ2-3	TGTGCCAGCAGCGGGAAAGCGGAAGGCATTGAAGATACGCAGTATTTT	CASSGKAEGIEDTQYF
.	.	TRBV2	TRBJ2-3	TGTGCCAGCAGTGTGACACCCAGCACAGATACGCAGTATTTT	CASSVTPSTDTQYF
.	.	TRBV10-3	TRBJ1-1	TGTGCCATCAAAAAAGGGACAACGAACACTGAAGCTTTCTTT	CAIKKGTTNTEAFF
few	TRBD2	TRBV12-5	TRBJ2-1	TGTGCTAGTGGTTTGGTGGCTAGCGGGAACCGCTACAATGAGCAGTTCTTC	CASGLVASGNRYNEQFF
.	.	TRBV27	TRBJ2-6	TGTGCCAGCAGTAAAACAGGGACCTCTGGGGCCAACGTCCTGACTTTC	CASSKTGTSGANVLTF
.	.	TRBV5-8	TRBJ1-4	TGTGCCAGCAGCTTGGAGGGGCGAACAGGGCTACTGTTTTTT	CASSLEGRTGLLFF
.	TRBD1	TRBV24-1	TRBJ2-5	TGTGCCACCAGTGATCATCGTACAGGGGTCGTAAGGGAGACCCAGTACTTC	CATSDHRTGVVRETQYF
.	TRBD1	TRBV9	TRBJ2-1	TGTGCCAGCAGCACGGACAGGTACAATGAGCAGTTCTTC	CASSTDRYNEQFF
.	.	TRBV7-2	TRBJ1-5	TGTGCCAGCAGCGCACAGGGTGCGGGCAATCAGCCCCAGCATTTT	CASSAQGAGNQPQHF
.	TRBD1	TRBV3-1/TRBV3-2	TRBJ2-2	TGTGCCAGCAGCCAATTTCAGGGGGCGAGCACCGGGGAGCTGTTTTTT	CASSQFQGASTGELFF
.	.	TRBV12-3/TRBV12-4	TRBJ1-1	TGTGCCAGCACCCCAGAAACGAGGGTAGCTTTCTTT	CASTPETRVAFF
once	.	TRBV13	TRBJ1-2	TGTGCCAGCAGCACCAGGGTGTATGGCTACACCTTC	CASSTRVYGYTF
.	.	TRBV6-5	TRBJ1-1	TGTGCCAGCAGTTACTCGTTCAGAGGAGTCCGCGCTGAAGCTTTCTTT	CASSYSFRGVRAEAFF
.	.	TRBV19	TRBJ1-1	TGTGCCAGTAGTATCAGTTTGAACACTGAAGCTTTCTTT	CASSISLNTEAFF
.	TRBD1	TRBV18	TRBJ1-5	TGTGCCAGCTCTGAGACAGGGTTGCGGCAGCCCCAGCATTTT	CASSETGLRQPQHF
.	TRBD2	TRBV6-5	TRBJ2-7	TGTGCCAGCAGTTCACAAACTAGCGGGAGGGACGAGCAGTACTTC	CASSSQTSGRDEQYF
.	.	TRBV30	TRBJ1-5	TGTGCCTGGAGTCTCCCCCGGCAGGGGAAACAGCCCCAGCATTTT	CAWSLPRQGKQPQHF
.	TRBD1	TRBV7-9	TRBJ2-5	TGTGCCAGCAGCCCCCTGACAGGGGGTGGCGAGACCCAGTACTTC	CASSPLTGGGETQYF
.	.	TRBV21-1	TRBJ1-5	TGTGCCAGCAGCAAAGTACCATGGGCAAGTAATCAGCCCCAGCATTTT	CASSKVPWASNQPQHF
.	TRBD1	TRBV2	TRBJ2-5	TGTGCCAGCAGGGCTGACAGGGGGGAGGGAAAGACCCAGTACTTC	CASRADRGEGKTQYF
.	.	TRBV7-2	TRBJ2-3	TGTGCCAGCAGCTTAATATCGGACATTAGCACAGATACGCAGTATTTT	CASSLISDISTDTQYF
.	TRBD2	TRBV5-6	TRBJ2-5	TGTGCCAGCAGGCGCAGACTAGCGGGGTACCAAGAGACCCAGTACTTC	CASRRRLAGYQETQYF
.	TRBD2	TRBV2	TRBJ2-5	TGTGCCAGCAGTGAGGCTAGCGGGGGGGCCTGGGAGACCCAGTACTTC	CASSEASGGAWETQYF
.	.	TRBV7-8	TRBJ2-1	TGTGCCAGCAGCCTGCGGGGCGGACCCTACAATGAGCAGTTCTTC	CASSLRGGPYNEQFF
.	TRBD1	TRBV19	TRBJ1-4	TGTGCCAGTAGTATAGGGCAGGGGGTAGAAAAACTGTTTTTT	CASSIGQGVEKLFF
.	.	TRBV18	TRBJ2-5	TGTGCCAGCTCACCACTTGTAGGGGATAAGTACCAAGAGACCCAGTACTTC	CASSPLVGDKYQETQYF
.	.	TRBV24-1	TRBJ1-4	TGTGCCACCAGTGATTCGGGAGTTGATGAAAAACTGTTTTTT	CATSDSGVDEKLFF
.	.	TRBV5-1	TRBJ2-1	TGCGCCAGCAGCTTTTCAGGGGACAATGAGCAGTTCTTC	CASSFSGDNEQFF
once	.	TRBV25-1	TRBJ1-2	TGTGCCAGCAGTTTCCATATGCGTGGCTACACCTTC	CASSFHMRGYTF
.	TRBD2	TRBV6-5	TRBJ2-1	TGTGCCAGCAGTCCCCTGACTAGCGGCGGGGGTTTGCAGTTCTTC	CASSPLTSGGGLQFF
.	.	TRBV7-2	TRBJ2-7	TGTGCCAGCAGCTTAGCCGGTAGGGGACTCGAGCAGTACTTC	CASSLAGRGLEQYF
.	TRBD1	TRBV19	TRBJ1-1	TGTGCCAGTAGTATATGGGCGGGACAGCAGGACACTGAAGCTTTCTTT	CASSIWAGQQDTEAFF
.	.	TRBV3-1/TRBV3-2	TRBJ2-1	TGTGCCAGCAGCCCCCTGGGAGGGGGGGCCCTCAATGAGCAGTTCTTC	CASSPLGGGALNEQFF
once	TRBD1	TRBV4-2	TRBJ1-1	TGTGCCAGCAGCCAAGCAGGGGGGAACACTGAAGCTTTCTTT	CASSQAGGNTEAFF
.	TRBD1	TRBV29-1	TRBJ1-1	TGCAGCGTGCGGACAGGGGATAGAACTGAAGCTTTCTTT	CSVRTGDRTEAFF